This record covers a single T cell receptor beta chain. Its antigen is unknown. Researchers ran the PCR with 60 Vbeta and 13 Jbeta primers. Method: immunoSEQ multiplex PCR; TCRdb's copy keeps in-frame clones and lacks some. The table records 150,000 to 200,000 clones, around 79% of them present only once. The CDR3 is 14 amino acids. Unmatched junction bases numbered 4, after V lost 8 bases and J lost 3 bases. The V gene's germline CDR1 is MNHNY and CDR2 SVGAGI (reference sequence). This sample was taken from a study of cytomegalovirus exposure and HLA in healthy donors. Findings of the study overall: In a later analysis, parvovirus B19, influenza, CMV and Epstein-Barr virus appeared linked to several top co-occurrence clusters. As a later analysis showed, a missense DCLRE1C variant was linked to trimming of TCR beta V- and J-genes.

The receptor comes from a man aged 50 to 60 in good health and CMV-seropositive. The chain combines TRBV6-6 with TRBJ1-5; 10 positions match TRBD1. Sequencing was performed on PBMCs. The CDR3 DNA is TGTGCCAGCGACAGGGGGCGGAACAATCAGCCCCAGCATTTT. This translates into CASDRGRNNQPQHF.